This is a list of T cell receptor beta chains from one sample in a study of CD8 T cells in Susac syndrome. TCRdb used MiXCR to reprocess the immunoSEQ multiplex PCR reads, holding one entry per CDR3 protein. The sample holds about 250,000 distinct CDR3 sequences; around 95% are singletons and the top ten take around 0.072%. Sequenced: CD4+ T cells from PBMCs. These receptor sequences come from a human donor with multiple sclerosis. Both conserved end residues are part of each CDR3. The D gene is left open where the match is weak. Expanded clones are given a class, and other clones once, few, many or no size at all.

TRBJ1-5 . TRBV15 . CATSRASSMNQPQHF TGTGCCACCAGCAGAGCCTCTTCAATGAATCAGCCCCAGCATTTT
TRBJ2-5 . TRBV7-2 . CASSPRGAETQYF TGTGCCAGCAGCCCCCGAGGTGCGGAGACCCAGTACTTC
TRBJ2-5 . TRBV20-1 . CSARDSFQETQYF TGCAGTGCTAGAGATTCCTTCCAAGAGACCCAGTACTTC
TRBJ2-1 . TRBV19 TRBD1 CASSLGTGAGGEQFF TGTGCCAGTAGTCTCGGGACAGGGGCCGGGGGTGAGCAGTTCTTC
TRBJ2-3 . TRBV9 TRBD2 CASTLSGSSTDTQYF TGTGCCAGCACCCTTAGCGGGAGTAGCACAGATACGCAGTATTTT
TRBJ1-3 . TRBV30 . CAWSVGNPGNTIYF TGTGCCTGGAGTGTCGGGAATCCTGGAAACACCATATATTTT
TRBJ2-5 . TRBV2 . CASSGGTKETQYF TGTGCCAGCAGTGGGGGGACCAAAGAGACCCAGTACTTC
TRBJ2-5 . TRBV5-6 TRBD2 CASSPGLVGGETQYF TGTGCCAGCAGCCCGGGACTAGTAGGCGGTGAGACCCAGTACTTC
TRBJ1-2 . TRBV4-1 . CASSQDAQSYTF TGCGCCAGCAGCCAAGATGCCCAGAGCTACACCTTC
TRBJ2-1 . TRBV24-1 TRBD1 CATGTGQGTRYNEQFF TGTGCCACGGGGACCGGACAGGGGACGAGATACAATGAGCAGTTCTTC
TRBJ2-3 . TRBV4-2 TRBD2 CASSQAGSSGSVSTDTQYF TGTGCCAGCAGCCAAGCGGGAAGTAGCGGGAGCGTTAGCACAGATACGCAGTATTTT
TRBJ2-3 . TRBV27 TRBD2 CASSLSLAGTDTQYF TGTGCCAGCAGTTTATCCCTAGCGGGCACAGATACGCAGTATTTT
TRBJ2-5 . TRBV29-1 . CSVPPQYF TGCAGCGTGCCCCCCCAGTACTTC
TRBJ2-1 . TRBV3-1 TRBD2 CASSQTSGSLHEQFF TGTGCCAGCAGCCAGACTAGCGGGAGTCTCCATGAGCAGTTCTTC
TRBJ2-7 . TRBV20-1 TRBD2 CSASVTSGAPLSYEQYF TGCAGTGCTAGTGTGACTAGCGGGGCCCCCCTCTCCTACGAGCAGTACTTC
TRBJ2-2 . TRBV7-3 . CASSHPGDLSGELFF TGTGCCAGCAGCCACCCGGGGGATCTGTCCGGGGAGCTGTTTTTT
TRBJ2-2 . TRBV30 . CAWSVSRNTGELFF TGTGCCTGGAGTGTTAGTCGGAACACCGGGGAGCTGTTTTTT
TRBJ2-5 . TRBV5-4 TRBD1 CASSTRAPRGPETQYF TGTGCCAGCAGCACGCGCGCTCCCAGGGGGCCAGAGACCCAGTACTTC
TRBJ1-2 . TRBV3-1 TRBD1 CASSQETGTGVGYGYTF TGTGCCAGCAGCCAAGAAACCGGGACAGGGGTAGGCTATGGCTACACCTTC
TRBJ2-4 . TRBV29-1 . CSAFTKNIQYF TGCAGCGCTTTTACCAAAAACATTCAGTACTTC
TRBJ1-5 . TRBV2 TRBD1 CASSMTGGTGQPQHF TGTGCCAGCAGCATGACAGGGGGTACGGGTCAGCCCCAGCATTTT
TRBJ2-2 . TRBV9 . CASSVTGRSTGELFF TGTGCCAGCAGCGTCACAGGGCGGAGCACCGGGGAGCTGTTTTTT
TRBJ1-1 . TRBV10-2 . CASSEPATGNTEAFF TGCGCCAGCAGTGAGCCCGCGACGGGGAACACTGAAGCTTTCTTT
TRBJ2-1 . TRBV13 TRBD2 CASSLRLAGAGISYNEQFF TGTGCCAGCAGCCTAAGACTAGCGGGAGCCGGTATCTCCTACAATGAGCAGTTCTTC
TRBJ1-1 once TRBV20-1 TRBD1 CSAKGGVVGRGAFF TGCAGTGCGAAGGGAGGGGTCGTCGGCAGGGGGGCTTTCTTT
TRBJ2-1 . TRBV5-1 TRBD2 CASSPSGRGYNEQFF TGCGCCAGCAGCCCTAGCGGGAGGGGTTACAATGAGCAGTTCTTC
TRBJ2-7 . TRBV6-2/TRBV6-3 . CASSRDRQMSYEQYF TGTGCCAGCAGCCGCGACAGGCAAATGTCCTACGAGCAGTACTTC
TRBJ2-6 once TRBV21-1 . CASSTPGILSGANVLTF TGTGCCAGCAGCACCCCGGGGATTCTTTCTGGGGCCAACGTCCTGACTTTC
TRBJ1-3 . TRBV12-3/TRBV12-4 TRBD1 CASSLSGQGGNTIYF TGTGCCAGCAGTCTCTCCGGACAGGGCGGAAACACCATATATTTT
TRBJ1-5 once TRBV19 . CASRTQGPNQPQHF TGTGCCAGTAGGACCCAGGGTCCCAATCAGCCCCAGCATTTT
TRBJ1-1 . TRBV29-1 . CSASAERRNTEAFF TGCAGCGCCTCCGCGGAGCGAAGGAACACTGAAGCTTTCTTT
TRBJ2-7 . TRBV18 . CASSPTLGSYEQYF TGTGCCAGCTCACCAACCCTAGGTTCCTACGAGCAGTACTTC
TRBJ2-3 once TRBV5-6 TRBD1 CASSADRGWGTDTQYF TGTGCCAGCAGCGCGGACAGGGGTTGGGGCACAGATACGCAGTATTTT
TRBJ2-1 . TRBV27 . CASSLSFLRPNNEQFF TGTGCCAGCAGTTTATCGTTTTTGCGACCTAACAATGAGCAGTTCTTC
TRBJ1-1 . TRBV3-1 . CASSQGQKAFF TGTGCCAGCAGCCAAGGACAGAAAGCTTTCTTT
TRBJ2-1 . TRBV6-2/TRBV6-3 TRBD2 CASETWAGVGSYNEQFF TGTGCCAGCGAGACCTGGGCGGGAGTGGGGTCCTACAATGAGCAGTTCTTC
TRBJ2-1 . TRBV30 . CAWSALIALGEQFF TGTGCCTGGAGTGCACTAATTGCTCTGGGTGAGCAGTTCTTC
TRBJ1-4 once TRBV14 . CASSREGTPNEKLFF TGTGCCAGCAGCCGAGAAGGGACTCCTAATGAAAAACTGTTTTTT
TRBJ2-3 . TRBV7-8 . CASSLASQPRSTDTQYF TGTGCCAGCAGCTTAGCGTCACAACCTAGATCCACAGATACGCAGTATTTT
TRBJ2-7 . TRBV29-1 TRBD1 CSVGQGRYEQYF TGCAGCGTGGGACAGGGGCGCTACGAGCAGTACTTC
TRBJ2-6 . TRBV12-3/TRBV12-4 . CASTFGTGSGANVLTF TGTGCCAGCACCTTCGGAACGGGGTCGGGGGCCAACGTCCTGACTTTC
TRBJ2-1 . TRBV11-2 TRBD2 CASSLDLNSGFNEQFF TGTGCCAGCAGCTTAGATCTTAATAGCGGGTTTAATGAGCAGTTCTTC